This T cell receptor (beta chain) was identified during a study of human T cells and chemical hapten exposure. In this sample, this clonotype turned up many times. This sample's time point: patch test 1, 2 weeks after DPC sensitization. The treatment: therapeutic diphenylcyclopropenone sensitization with weekly scalp DPC. Looked up from germline, CDR1 is MDHEN and CDR2 is SYDVKM. Deletions cut 1 base from V and 5 bases from J, with 23 bases between. The CDR3 runs 18 residues. TCRdb passed the RACE reads through MiXCR, listing each CDR3 protein once. This sample carries 90,000 to 120,000 distinct CDR3 sequences, roughly 11% of them seen once, and the ten largest clones take under 4.5%.

V is TRBV28 and J is TRBJ2-5, with D possibly being TRBD1 (6 bases). The material was whole blood, obtained in connection with sensitization to the hapten diphenylcyclopropenone (DPC). The receptor comes from a woman in her thirties or forties with alopecia areata. Some clones in this sample may be carry-over from other donors' samples. The CDR3: CASSLSSPGHPAGETQYF. The CDR3 DNA follows: TGTGCCAGCAGTTTATCCTCACCGGGACACCCTGCTGGGGAGACCCAGTACTTC.